Presented here are 23 T cell receptor beta chains from one specimen sequenced in a study of vaccination effects on CD4 cells after COVID-19. These receptors' antigens are unknown. Some clones are missing from TCRdb's copy, which holds only in-frame ones; the method was immunoSEQ multiplex PCR. The sample yields 70,000 or so clones, around 72% seen once. In the ViraFEST assay, antigen-specific CD4+ clonotypes were identified by expansion after peptide-pool stimulation. Once cultured for under 11 days, the cells underwent separation to obtain CD4+ T cells. The person was diagnosed with PCR-confirmed SARS-CoV-2 infection between March and December 2020. This specimen consisted of CD4+ T cells from PBMCs cultured with HIV peptides, obtained before COVID-19 vaccination. The subset is: HIV-1 Nef peptide pool negative control/reference culture. All receptors come from a human donor who had a prior SARS-CoV-2 infection.

The rearrangement links TRBV7-2 to TRBJ2-2, with 8 nucleotides matching TRBD2. This CDR3 region has 15 residues. Germline CDR1 and CDR2: SGHTA and FQGNSA. V dropped 5 bases and J dropped 4; count of bases not matched to a gene: 6. CDR3 in DNA: TGTGCCAGCAGCCCCCGCGGGGGGAGCACCGGGGAGCTGTTTTTT. Its protein product is CASSPRGGSTGELFF. Full variable domain (rest looked up from reference TRBV7-2 and TRBJ2-2): GAGVSQSPSNKVTEKGKDVELRCDPISGHTALYWYRQSLGQGLEFLIYFQGNSAPDKSGLPSDRFSAERTGGSVSTLTIQRTQQEDSAVYLCASSPRGGSTGELFFGEGSRLTVL.

The chain links TRBV5-6 to TRBJ2-1; D gene uncertain. The V and J ends lost 2 bases and 7 bases respectively, with 4 bases between them. The CDR3 is 11 amino acids. Looked up from germline, CDR1 is SGHDT and CDR2 is YYEEEE. The CDR3 reads CASSLINEQFF. The CDR3 DNA sequence: TGTGCCAGCAGCTTAATAAATGAGCAGTTCTTC.

In DNA form, the CDR3 reads TGTGCCAGCAGTGAAGTCACAGACCAAGAGACCCAGTACTTC. Its translation: CASSEVTDQETQYF. The chain employs TRBV2 and TRBJ2-5; the D is unclear. Germline CDR1 and CDR2: SNHLY and FYNNEI. V was trimmed by 1 base and J by 0 bases, leaving 6 bases between them. This CDR3 region has 14 residues.

This clone was seen a few times. V and J are TRBV30 and TRBJ2-2; TRBD1 matches 7 bases. Trimming at V came to 7 bases and at J to 0 bases, leaving 5 bases not matched to a gene. Germline V gene sequence: CDR1 GTSNPN, CDR2 SVGIG (reference sequence). The CDR3 runs 14 residues. CDR3 nucleotides: TGTGCCTCTGGACAGGACGCGAACACCGGGGAGCTGTTTTTT. Its protein is CASGQDANTGELFF.

J is TRBJ1-5 and V is TRBV20-1, with D possibly TRBD1 on 6 matching bases. The CDR3 covers 14 residues. Trimming pared 3 bases from V and 7 bases from J, leaving 16 bases between. Germline values: CDR1 DFQATT, CDR2 SNEGSKA (reference sequence). The CDR3 DNA is TGCAGTGCTAGTGCAGGGGAGGAATGGCAGCCCCAGCATTTT. It yields the protein CSASAGEEWQPQHF.

The chain has TRBV13 and TRBJ2-1, with 8 nucleotides matching TRBD2. Germline V gene lookup returns CDR1 PRHDT and CDR2 FYEKMQ (reference sequence). Trimming took 1 base from V and 8 from J; bases not matched to a gene: 1. This CDR3 spans 13 amino acids. For the CDR3, the DNA is TGTGCCAGCAGCTTAGCACTAGCGGATGAGCAGTTCTTC. Translation gives CASSLALADEQFF. Complete variable domain (other parts from reference TRBV13 and TRBJ2-1): AAGVIQSPRHLIKEKRETATLKCYPIPRHDTVYWYQQGPGQDPQFLISFYEKMQSDKGSIPDRFSAQQFSDYHSELNMSSLELGDSALYFCASSLALADEQFFGPGTRLTVL.

The chain combines TRBV6-4 with TRBJ1-2, with TRBD1 matching 7 bases. Trimming at V came to 6 bases and at J to 8 bases, leaving 9 bases not matched to a gene. CDR3 length: 13 amino acids. In germline, CDR1 is MRHNA, CDR2 SNTAGT. CDR3 nucleotides: TGTGCCAGCAGCGCGACAGGGCTGGTGGGCTACACCTTC. Encoded protein: CASSATGLVGYTF.

The rearrangement uses TRBV11-2 and TRBJ2-3; 12 bases map to TRBD2. CDR1 and CDR2 (germline): SGHAT, FQNNGV. J lost 6 bases, V lost 0 bases, and 4 bases had no gene match. The CDR3 covers 16 residues. The CDR3 region is CASSLDLAGGADTQYF. The CDR3, as DNA: TGTGCCAGCAGCTTAGATCTAGCGGGGGGGGCCGATACGCAGTATTTT. The full variable domain, in which reference TRBV11-2 and TRBJ2-3 provide the parts outside the CDR3, is EAGVAQSPRYKIIEKRQSVAFWCNPISGHATLYWYQQILGQGPKLLIQFQNNGVVDDSQLPKDRFSAERLKGVDSTLKIQPAKLEDSAVYLCASSLDLAGGADTQYFGPGTRLTVL.

The V gene is TRBV3-1 (or the pseudogene TRBV3-2), the J gene TRBJ2-1; the match to TRBD2 covers 8 bases. The germline V gene encodes CDR1 LGHDT and CDR2 YNNKEL (reference sequence). The ends lost 1 base at V and 6 bases at J; junction bases unmatched: 11. The CDR3 runs to 17 residues. This chain's CDR3 is CASSQVFGAGVSNEQFF. The DNA for the CDR3 is TGTGCCAGCAGCCAAGTGTTCGGAGCGGGAGTGAGCAATGAGCAGTTCTTC.

The chain recombines TRBV5-1 with TRBJ2-5; possibly TRBD1 or TRBD2 for D (5 bases each). The CDR3 length is 15 residues. V was pared by 4 bases and J by 4 bases, with 17 bases between. Germline loops: CDR1 SGHRS, CDR2 YFSETQ. DNA of the CDR3: TGCGCCAGCAGCCCGGCCGGCACTAGGGGAGAGACCCAGTACTTC. It is translated as CASSPAGTRGETQYF.

This chain connects TRBV12-5 to TRBJ2-1; D assignment may be TRBD1 or TRBD2 (5 bases each). The CDR3 runs to 18 residues. V was cut by 2 bases and J by 2 bases, with 19 bases left in between. CDR1 is LGHNT and CDR2 is FRNRAP in the germline V gene. The CDR3 spells CASGLPRMGEPTYNEQFF. CDR3 nucleotides: TGTGCTAGTGGTTTGCCCCGAATGGGGGAACCTACCTACAATGAGCAGTTCTTC.

CDR3 residues: CASSPSSLLRAEQYF. The CDR3 nucleotides read TGTGCCAGCTCACCATCATCACTCCTCCGCGCCGAGCAGTACTTC. V gene TRBV18 combines with J gene TRBJ2-7; D remains ambiguous. CDR3 length equals 15 residues. Germline loops: CDR1 KGHSH, CDR2 LQKENI. V lost 2 bases to trimming and J lost 6 bases, with 17 bases between them.

Only a few counts were recorded for this clone. This sequence joins TRBV5-4 and TRBJ2-1; D unresolved. The V gene's germline CDR1 is SGHNT and CDR2 YYREEE (reference sequence). V was shortened by 6 bases and J by 11 bases, with 18 bases between the two germline ends. This CDR3 comprises 13 residues. Here the CDR3 reads CASTTGGREKQFF. For the CDR3, the DNA is TGTGCCAGCACCACGGGCGGTAGAGAAAAGCAGTTCTTC. Complete variable domain (other parts from reference TRBV5-4 and TRBJ2-1): ETGVTQSPTHLIKTRGQQVTLRCSSQSGHNTVSWYQQALGQGPQFIFQYYREEENGRGNFPPRFSGLQFPNYSSELNVNALELDDSALYLCASTTGGREKQFFGPGTRLTVL.

Remarks on this clone: Relative to the germline gene, one junction end is altered; a read error may explain this. The chain employs TRBV2 and TRBJ2-2; no clear D gene. The CDR3 has 13 amino acids. CDR1 SNHLY and CDR2 FYNNEI come from the germline V gene. The DNA for the CDR3 is TGTGCCAGCAGTGAAATCCCCGCCGGTGAGCTGTTTTTT. Translation: CASSEIPAGELFF.

The chain links TRBV4-2 to TRBJ2-1; 8 nucleotides line up with TRBD1. CDR3 length equals 16 residues. J lost 5 bases, V lost 6 bases, and 12 bases had no gene match. Looked up from germline, CDR1 is LGHNA and CDR2 is YNFKEQ. The CDR3 sequence is CASRNLPGTGDNEQFF. CDR3 DNA sequence: TGTGCCAGCAGAAACCTTCCCGGGACAGGTGACAATGAGCAGTTCTTC.

This rearrangement joins TRBV5-1 to TRBJ2-7; the match to TRBD2 covers 8 bases. J gave up 3 bases and V 0 bases, and 5 bases lay outside the gene matches. This CDR3 has 15 amino acids. Germline CDR1 is SGHRS and CDR2 is YFSETQ. CDR3 nucleotides: TGCGCCAGCAGCTTGGTCGGGACTAGTGACTACGAGCAGTACTTC. Its protein is CASSLVGTSDYEQYF. Using reference TRBV5-1 and TRBJ2-7 for the parts outside the CDR3, the full variable domain is KAGVTQTPRYLIKTRGQQVTLSCSPISGHRSVSWYQQTPGQGLQFLFEYFSETQRNKGNFPGRFSGRQFSNSRSEMNVSTLELGDSALYLCASSLVGTSDYEQYFGPGTRLTVT.

This rearrangement joins TRBV7-9 to TRBJ1-4; 8 bases fit TRBD1. The CDR3 spans 16 residues. V dropped 5 bases and J dropped 5; count of bases not matched to a gene: 10. Germline V lookup: CDR1 SEHNR, CDR2 FQNEAQ (reference sequence). CDR3 amino acids: CASSQLFRQGNEKLFF. CDR3 coding DNA: TGTGCCAGCAGCCAGCTCTTTAGACAGGGGAATGAAAAACTGTTTTTT.

The J gene is TRBJ2-6, the V gene TRBV4-1; the D gene is possibly TRBD2 (5 bases). Trimming took off 4 bases at V and 0 bases at J, with 10 bases between the two ends. Germline V CDR1 and CDR2: MGHRA, YSYEKL. The CDR3 extends over 16 amino acids. CDR3 in amino acids: CASSRNEGSGANVLTF. The CDR3 bases are TGCGCCAGCAGCCGCAACGAGGGCTCTGGGGCCAACGTCCTGACTTTC.

A single count supports this clone. V and J are TRBV6-1 and TRBJ2-1, with a tentative D call TRBD1 (5 bases). Germline V gene data show CDR1 as MNHNS and CDR2 as SASEGT. The CDR3 extends over 15 amino acids. Trimming shortened V by 0 bases and J by 7 bases, and 13 bases separated the two germline ends. As DNA, the CDR3 is TGTGCCAGCAGTGAAGCGGGTGACAGCGTAAATGAGCAGTTCTTC. Translating it yields CASSEAGDSVNEQFF.

This sequence joins TRBV19 and TRBJ2-7; TRBD2 matches 8 bases. The J segment lost 1 base and the V segment lost 2 bases, leaving 4 bases of the junction unmatched. Germline V gene data show CDR1 as LNHDA and CDR2 as SQIVND (reference sequence). This CDR3 has 15 residues. In DNA form, the CDR3 reads TGTGCCAGTAGTATAACCGGGACTAGATCCTACGAGCAGTACTTC. This encodes CASSITGTRSYEQYF.

This sequence joins TRBV2 and TRBJ1-2; D not resolved. V was clipped by 3 bases and J by 0 bases, with 11 bases between them. The germline gives CDR1 SNHLY, CDR2 FYNNEI. This CDR3 is built from 15 residues. CDR3 sequence reads: CASSDNRVTNYGYTF. DNA for the CDR3: TGTGCCAGCAGTGATAATCGGGTAACTAACTATGGCTACACCTTC.

The chain uses TRBV5-1 and TRBJ1-1; perhaps TRBD1 as D (5 bases). CDR1 is SGHRS and CDR2 is YFSETQ in the germline V gene. This CDR3 contains 15 residues. V was cut by 4 bases and J by 5 bases, with 18 bases left in between. CDR3 coding DNA: TGCGCCAGCAGCCTGGAAACCAGGGTAGGAACTGAAGCTTTCTTT. This gives the protein CASSLETRVGTEAFF.

The chain links TRBV5-1 to TRBJ2-7; D possibly uses TRBD1 or TRBD2 (6 bases each). The CDR3 extends over 15 amino acids. The ends were cut back, 0 bases at V and 3 bases at J, with 13 bases in the middle. Germline CDR1 SGHRS, CDR2 YFSETQ. For the CDR3, the DNA is TGCGCCAGCAGCTTGGTCCGGGGGCTGAACTACGAGCAGTACTTC. It encodes CASSLVRGLNYEQYF.